Here is one T cell receptor (beta chain) with its context. Its specificity is unknown. The record originates from a study of glioma-infiltrating T cells. Looking at the study overall: Glioblastomas were WHO grade IV, sampled at first diagnosis; low-grade were grade II. Sequencing aimed for 4.5- to 10-fold coverage of some 1.1 million peripheral T cells. Study-level findings and limits: Non-neoplastic patients had below-expected tissue-blood divergence, while all gliomas exceeded expectation.

The CDR3 length is 14 residues. Trimming took 5 bases from V and 2 from J, leaving 10 bases between them. Germline V gives CDR1 LGHDT, CDR2 YNNKEL (reference sequence). Amplification of TCR alpha and beta CDR3 regions from RNA used iRepertoire nested multiplex PCR. TCRdb used MiXCR to reprocess the multiplex PCR reads, holding one entry per CDR3 protein. Of 300,000 to 450,000 distinct CDR3 sequences listed, 35% to 45% were seen once; the top ten hold about 12%. The sample consisted of glioma tissue, nonneoplastic brain tissue, or PBMCs (not recorded which). This chain joins TRBV3-1 and TRBJ1-3; a possible D gene is TRBD1 (5 bases). The source is a human donor with low-grade glioma or glioblastoma, undergoing nonglioma brain surgery, or in good health (not recorded which). CDR3 DNA: TGTGCCAGCAGCGTCGGGGGAACTGGAAACACCATATATTTT. This encodes CASSVGGTGNTIYF.